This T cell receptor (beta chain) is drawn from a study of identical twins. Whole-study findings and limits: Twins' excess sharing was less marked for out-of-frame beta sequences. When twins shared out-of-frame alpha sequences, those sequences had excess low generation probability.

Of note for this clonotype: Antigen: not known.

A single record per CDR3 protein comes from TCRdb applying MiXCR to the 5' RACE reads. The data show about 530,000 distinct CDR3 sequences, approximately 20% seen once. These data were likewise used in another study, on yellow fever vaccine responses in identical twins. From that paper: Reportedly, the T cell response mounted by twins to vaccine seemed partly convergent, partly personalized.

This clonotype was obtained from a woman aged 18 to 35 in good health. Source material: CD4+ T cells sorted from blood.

The CDR3 nucleotides read TGTGCCAGCACCTTAGGTCGGTCCTACAATGAGCAGTTCTTC. This translates into CASTLGRSYNEQFF. The genes are TRBV28 and TRBJ2-1; no reliable D call. Germline-derived CDR1 and CDR2 are MDHEN and SYDVKM. Trimming stripped 7 bases from V and 1 base from J, with 11 bases between. This CDR3 comprises 14 residues.